This TCR beta chain was recovered during a study of shared clonotypes between healthy human individuals. Sequencing was performed with immunoSEQ multiplex PCR; in TCRdb, only in-frame clones are kept and a portion is missing. This table has about 2.4 million clones, approximately 90% appearing once. This clone has only a few counts. What it recognizes is unknown. Other DNA sequences within the sample encode an identical CDR3. CD4+ cells were split into CD45RA+ naive and CD45RA-negative memory subsets. Findings of the study overall: Researchers sampled only blood; tissue repertoires likely differ.

V lost 0 bases and J 4 bases, leaving 11 bases between the germline ends. The CDR3 runs to 15 residues. The germline V gene encodes CDR1 SGDLS and CDR2 YYNGEE. The TCR was taken from a young man in good health. Material for sequencing was naive CD4+ T cells sorted from blood. The subset denotes: CD45RA+ positively selected. The J gene is TRBJ1-5, the V gene TRBV9, with a weak D call TRBD1 (5 bases). The CDR3 nucleotides are TGTGCCAGCAGCGTAGGAGGGGCAGCTAATCAGCCCCAGCATTTT. Its translation: CASSVGGAANQPQHF.